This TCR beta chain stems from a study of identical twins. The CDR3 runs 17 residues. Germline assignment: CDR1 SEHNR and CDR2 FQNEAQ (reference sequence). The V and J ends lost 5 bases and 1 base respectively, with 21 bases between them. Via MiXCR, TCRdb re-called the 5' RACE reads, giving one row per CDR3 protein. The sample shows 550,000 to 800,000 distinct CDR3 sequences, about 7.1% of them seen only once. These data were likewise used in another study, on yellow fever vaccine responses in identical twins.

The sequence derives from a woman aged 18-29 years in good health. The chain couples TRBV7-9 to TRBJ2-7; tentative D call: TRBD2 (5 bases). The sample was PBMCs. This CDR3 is CASSRGDPYRPSYEQYF. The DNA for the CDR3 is TGTGCCAGCAGCCGGGGAGACCCATACAGACCATCCTACGAGCAGTACTTC.